A single sample is the source of the 29 T cell receptor beta chains below, sequenced in a study of cytotoxic CD8 clonotypes in ibrutinib-treated CLL. Some clones are missing from TCRdb's copy, which holds only in-frame ones; the method was immunoSEQ multiplex PCR. The sample carries 70,000 to 85,000 clones, 80% recorded once. The sample consisted of PBMCs, taken at disease progression, from a patient treated with ibrutinib. Receptors were obtained from a human donor with chronic lymphocytic leukemia.

The rearrangement uses TRBV30 and TRBJ2-7; tentatively, D is TRBD2 (6 bases). V shed 3 bases and J shed 7 bases, with 13 bases lying between them. This CDR3 region has 12 residues. The germline V gene encodes CDR1 GTSNPN and CDR2 SVGIG (reference sequence). The CDR3 reads CAWSRVGGEQYF. Here the CDR3 DNA reads TGTGCCTGGAGCAGGGTGGGGGGAGAGCAGTACTTC.

The chain has TRBV28 and TRBJ1-6, with D unresolved. The V gene's germline CDR1 is MDHEN and CDR2 SYDVKM. V shed 3 bases and J shed 1 base, with 7 bases lying between them. The CDR3 contains 15 residues. CDR3 sequence: CASSFPGSYNSPLHF. The CDR3 DNA sequence: TGTGCCAGCAGTTTCCCCGGTTCCTATAATTCACCCCTCCACTTT.

The chain links TRBV6-1 to TRBJ1-2; D is undetermined. With 8 bases removed from V and 4 bases from J, the gap between germline ends came to 11 bases. The V gene's germline CDR1 is MNHNS and CDR2 SASEGT. The CDR3 consists of 12 residues. The CDR3 loop reads CASVAGSYGYTF. The CDR3 bases are TGTGCCAGCGTAGCAGGTAGCTATGGCTACACCTTC.

This clone rates as medium-sized (0.01 to 0.1%). The V call is TRBV6-1, the J call TRBJ1-6, with no clear D. The CDR3 has 13 amino acids. Trimming shortened V by 7 bases and J by 9 bases, and 13 bases separated the two germline ends. The germline V gene encodes CDR1 MNHNS and CDR2 SASEGT. The CDR3 here is CASTPDPVSPLHF. Written as DNA, the CDR3 is TGTGCCAGCACCCCCGACCCAGTTTCACCCCTCCACTTT.

The rearrangement uses TRBV10-2 and TRBJ1-2, with 9 bases that match TRBD1. Germline V gene sequence: CDR1 WSHSY, CDR2 SAAADI. The CDR3 runs 14 residues. After removal of 6 bases from V and 5 bases from J, the junction contained 7 bases not matched to a gene. In DNA, the CDR3 is TGCGCCAGCAGGGTGACAGGGGGACCATATGGCTACACCTTC. It codes for CASRVTGGPYGYTF.

This clone was observed a handful of times. The chain has TRBV6-5 and TRBJ2-2; D uncertain. The CDR3 totals 15 residues. Germline lookup yields CDR1 MNHEY and CDR2 SVGAGI. Trimming removed 0 bases at V and 1 base at J, with 6 bases between. The CDR3: CASSYSAQNTGELFF. The CDR3 region has the DNA TGTGCCAGCAGTTACTCGGCGCAGAACACCGGGGAGCTGTTTTTT.

The chain couples TRBV9 to TRBJ2-2, with 14 positions matching TRBD2. This CDR3 has 16 amino acids. V was clipped by 4 bases and J by 5 bases; unmatched bases: 4. In germline, CDR1 is SGDLS, CDR2 YYNGEE. This chain's CDR3 is CASSPGTSGRTGELFF. The CDR3, as DNA: TGTGCCAGCAGCCCCGGGACTAGCGGGAGAACCGGGGAGCTGTTTTTT.

The chain uses TRBV4-1 and TRBJ1-5; 8 bases are a match to TRBD1. V shed 1 base, J shed 5 bases, and the junction held 10 bases outside the gene matches. The germline V gene encodes CDR1 MGHRA and CDR2 YSYEKL. The length of the CDR3 is 17 residues. CDR3: CASSQVLQGVVDQPQHF. The CDR3, as DNA: TGCGCCAGCAGCCAAGTTCTACAGGGGGTGGTAGATCAGCCCCAGCATTTT.

The chain employs TRBV5-1 and TRBJ1-1; the D is unclear. CDR3 size: 17 residues. V lost 3 bases, J lost 4 bases, and 22 bases lay in between. Per the germline V gene, CDR1 is SGHRS and CDR2 is YFSETQ. Here the CDR3 reads CASSYVGLGTTSTEAFF. Written as DNA, the CDR3 is TGCGCCAGCAGCTACGTCGGTCTCGGAACGACGAGCACTGAAGCTTTCTTT.

This chain connects TRBV18 to TRBJ2-1; 14 bases align to TRBD2. The V gene end was trimmed by 6 bases and the J gene end by 7 bases; junction bases not matched to a gene: 8. Germline CDR1 is KGHSH and CDR2 is LQKENI. The CDR3 extends over 16 amino acids. Here the CDR3 reads CASSDGLAGGRNEQFF. CDR3 nucleotide sequence: TGTGCCAGCTCTGACGGACTAGCGGGGGGCCGGAATGAGCAGTTCTTC.

The rearrangement joins TRBV5-4 to TRBJ1-2; D perhaps matches TRBD1 (5 bases). V gave up 3 bases and J gave up 4 bases, with 13 bases separating them. The germline gives CDR1 SGHNT, CDR2 YYREEE (reference sequence). The CDR3 is made up of 14 amino acids. The CDR3 DNA follows: TGTGCCAGCAGCTCCCAAGGGGCCAGCTATGGCTACACCTTC. Translation gives CASSSQGASYGYTF.

The chain combines TRBV9 with TRBJ2-7, with D uncertain. The length of the CDR3 is 13 residues. V was pared by 0 bases and J by 7 bases, with 11 bases between. Per the germline V gene, CDR1 is SGDLS and CDR2 is YYNGEE. This CDR3 is CASSVAGAGEQYF. CDR3 in DNA: TGTGCCAGCAGCGTAGCCGGAGCTGGTGAGCAGTACTTC. The complete variable domain, with remaining parts taken from reference TRBV9 and TRBJ2-7, reads DSGVTQTPKHLITATGQRVTLRCSPRSGDLSVYWYQQSLDQGLQFLIQYYNGEERAKGNILERFSAQQFPDLHSELNLSSLELGDSALYFCASSVAGAGEQYFGPGTRLTVT.

The rearrangement joins TRBV7-9 to TRBJ2-1; 13 positions match TRBD2. Germline CDR1 is SEHNR and CDR2 is FQNEAQ (reference sequence). The CDR3 is 18 amino acids. After removal of 1 base from V and 9 bases from J, the junction contained 12 bases not matched to a gene. The CDR3 loop reads CASSLERLTSGRAAEQFF. CDR3 bases: TGTGCCAGCAGCTTAGAGAGGTTAACTAGCGGGAGGGCGGCTGAGCAGTTCTTC.

This chain links TRBV30 with TRBJ1-2; D not certain. This CDR3 contains 14 residues. Per the germline V gene, CDR1 is GTSNPN and CDR2 is SVGIG (reference sequence). The V and J ends lost 3 bases and 0 bases respectively, with 11 bases between them. The CDR3 loop reads CAWRDYDTNYGYTF. CDR3 coding DNA: TGTGCCTGGAGGGACTATGACACTAACTATGGCTACACCTTC.

The gene calls are TRBV4-1 and TRBJ2-7, with D possibly being TRBD1 (6 bases). V gave up 4 bases and J gave up 0 bases, with 19 bases separating them. The CDR3 runs to 17 residues. The germline V gene has CDR1 MGHRA and CDR2 YSYEKL. The CDR3 DNA sequence: TGCGCCAGCAGCCTCATGTTTGGAACAGGGAACTCCTACGAGCAGTACTTC. The encoded protein is CASSLMFGTGNSYEQYF.

The chain recombines TRBV7-2 with TRBJ1-5; D gene uncertain. V lost 5 bases to trimming and J lost 4 bases, with 9 bases between them. The CDR3 totals 13 residues. The germline V gene has CDR1 SGHTA and CDR2 FQGNSA. CDR3 DNA sequence: TGTGCCAGCAGCACGAACCCAAATCAGCCCCAGCATTTT. Translated, it gives CASSTNPNQPQHF.

This clone has only a few counts. The chain is built from TRBV9 and TRBJ1-4; D is undetermined. V lost 4 bases to trimming and J lost 4 bases, with 14 bases between them. The CDR3 covers 15 residues. Germline CDR1 SGDLS, CDR2 YYNGEE. The CDR3 region is CASSPSGWNNEKLFF. The CDR3 coding sequence is TGTGCCAGCAGCCCATCGGGGTGGAATAATGAAAAACTGTTTTTT.

The V call is TRBV2, the J call TRBJ1-1; 8 bases fit TRBD1. J lost 6 bases, V lost 7 bases, and 7 bases had no gene match. Germline CDR1 and CDR2: SNHLY and FYNNEI. This CDR3 is 13 amino acids long. This CDR3 reads CASTPGGAAEAFF. CDR3 DNA sequence: TGTGCCAGCACTCCAGGGGGCGCGGCTGAAGCTTTCTTT.

The chain couples TRBV29-1 to TRBJ2-5, with TRBD1 matching 7 bases. The germline CDR1 and CDR2 sequences are SQVTM and ANQGSEA. Trimming took 5 bases from V and 1 from J; bases not matched to a gene: 13. The CDR3 length is 16 residues. CDR3 amino acids: CSVLPLVAGGQETQYF. DNA for the CDR3: TGCAGCGTTTTGCCCCTAGTGGCAGGGGGCCAAGAGACCCAGTACTTC.

This chain connects TRBV7-9 to TRBJ1-5, with D possibly being TRBD1 (5 bases). The CDR3 consists of 13 residues. CDR1 SEHNR and CDR2 FQNEAQ come from the germline V gene (reference sequence). The V and J ends lost 10 bases and 2 bases respectively, with 12 bases between them. CDR3 DNA: TGTGCCACCAATGGGGGGGGCAATCAGCCCCAGCATTTT. As protein: CATNGGGNQPQHF. Using reference TRBV7-9 and TRBJ1-5 for the parts outside the CDR3, the full variable domain is DTGVSQNPRHKITKRGQNVTFRCDPISEHNRLYWYRQTLGQGPEFLTYFQNEAQLEKSRLLSDRFSAERPKGSFSTLEIQRTEQGDSAMYLCATNGGGNQPQHFGDGTRLSIL.

The chain has TRBV12-2 and TRBJ2-7; whether TRBD1, the table's D call, matches the DNA was not checked. TRBV12-2 is deemed a pseudogene. The CDR3 length is 12 residues. CDR3 amino acids: CASRFPGQEQYF. In nucleotides, the CDR3 is TGTGCAAGTCGCTTTCCCGGACAGGAGCAGTACTTC.

The J gene is TRBJ2-4, the V gene TRBV5-1; TRBD2 agrees at 8 bases. Germline V lookup: CDR1 SGHRS, CDR2 YFSETQ. V lost 0 bases and J lost 13; bases outside the gene matches: 6. This CDR3 has 13 amino acids. CDR3 loop: CASSLEAGGGQYF. The DNA of the CDR3 is TGCGCCAGCAGCTTGGAGGCGGGGGGCGGGCAGTACTTC.

The chain recombines TRBV6-5 with TRBJ1-2; tentative D call: TRBD1 (5 bases). The CDR3 has 13 residues. V was pared by 5 bases and J by 1 base, with 8 bases between. Germline lookup yields CDR1 MNHEY and CDR2 SVGAGI. CDR3 in amino acids: CASSNGGNYGYTF. The CDR3 coding sequence is TGTGCCAGCAGTAACGGGGGTAACTATGGCTACACCTTC.

This clone has just a few counts. V gene TRBV13 combines with J gene TRBJ1-4; D ambiguous. The CDR3 loop spans 15 amino acids. The germline V gene has CDR1 PRHDT and CDR2 FYEKMQ (reference sequence). V was trimmed by 5 bases and J by 8 bases, leaving 18 bases between them. CDR3 in amino acids: CASSPRGQVGEKLFF. Here the CDR3 DNA reads TGTGCCAGCAGCCCACGAGGGCAGGTCGGCGAAAAACTGTTTTTT.

The CDR3 is CASRTDLNYGYTF. The CDR3 DNA reads TGTGCCAGCAGGACAGATTTGAACTATGGCTACACCTTC. The chain is built from TRBV28 and TRBJ1-2; tentatively, D is TRBD1 (5 bases). Trimming removed 6 bases at V and 2 bases at J, with 10 bases between. The length of the CDR3 is 13 residues. Germline CDR1 reads MDHEN; CDR2 reads SYDVKM.

The CDR3: CASSLLSAGFTDTQYF. The CDR3 DNA follows: TGTGCCAGCAGCTTGTTGTCAGCGGGGTTCACAGATACGCAGTATTTT. The chain joins TRBV5-4 to TRBJ2-3, with 7 positions matching TRBD2. CDR1 is SGHNT, CDR2 YYREEE, per germline (reference sequence). V gave up 1 base and J gave up 2 bases; unmatched junction bases: 7. This CDR3 spans 16 amino acids.

The chain employs TRBV27 and TRBJ2-7; no definite D call. The CDR3 consists of 14 residues. Germline V CDR1 and CDR2: MNHEY, SMNVEV (reference sequence). The germline V and J ends were trimmed by 1 base and 3 bases, with 10 bases remaining between them. The CDR3 nucleotides are TGTGCCAGCAGTTTATATCCAATGGGCTACGAGCAGTACTTC. It specifies CASSLYPMGYEQYF.

The chain has TRBV11-2 and TRBJ2-5, with 9 bases identical to TRBD2. This CDR3 is built from 16 residues. Germline V gene data show CDR1 as SGHAT and CDR2 as FQNNGV. The V gene end was trimmed by 0 bases and the J gene end by 1 base; junction bases not matched to a gene: 3. CDR3 amino acids: CASSLDGLASQETQYF. The CDR3 region has the DNA TGTGCCAGCAGCTTAGATGGACTAGCGAGCCAAGAGACCCAGTACTTC.

V gene TRBV5-6 combines with J gene TRBJ2-7; TRBD2 matches 7 bases. The CDR3 runs 15 residues. Germline trimming cut 0 bases from V and 6 bases from J; bases unmatched to any gene: 9. Germline V gene data show CDR1 as SGHDT and CDR2 as YYEEEE. CDR3: CASSLGLAELSEQYF. CDR3 DNA: TGTGCCAGCAGCTTGGGGCTAGCGGAGCTCTCCGAGCAGTACTTC.